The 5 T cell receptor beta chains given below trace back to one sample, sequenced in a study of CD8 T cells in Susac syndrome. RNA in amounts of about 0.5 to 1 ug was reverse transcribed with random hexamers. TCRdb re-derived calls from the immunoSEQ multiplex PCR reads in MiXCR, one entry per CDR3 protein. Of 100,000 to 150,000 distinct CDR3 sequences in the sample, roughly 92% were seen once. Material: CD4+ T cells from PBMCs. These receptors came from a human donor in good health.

This CDR3 reads CASSSGAGWKTQYF. The CDR3 DNA sequence: TGTGCCAGCAGCTCGGGGGCGGGGTGGAAGACCCAGTACTTC. The chain has TRBV7-9 and TRBJ2-5; either TRBD1 or TRBD2 may supply D (6 bases each). CDR3 size: 14 residues. From germline, CDR1 is SEHNR and CDR2 FQNEAQ (reference sequence). The V gene lost 4 bases and the J gene lost 6 bases, with 15 bases spanning the gap.

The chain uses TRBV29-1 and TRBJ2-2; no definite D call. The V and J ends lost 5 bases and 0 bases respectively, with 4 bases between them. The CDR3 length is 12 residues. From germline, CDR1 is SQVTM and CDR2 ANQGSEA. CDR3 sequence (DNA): TGCAGCGTTTCCTCGAACACCGGGGAGCTGTTTTTT. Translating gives CSVSSNTGELFF.

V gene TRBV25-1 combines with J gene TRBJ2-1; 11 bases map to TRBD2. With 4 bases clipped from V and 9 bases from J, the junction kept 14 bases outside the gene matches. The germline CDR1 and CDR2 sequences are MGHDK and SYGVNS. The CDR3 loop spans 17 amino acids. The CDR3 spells CASSAAFLAGGSGEQFF. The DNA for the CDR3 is TGTGCCAGCAGTGCCGCGTTCCTAGCGGGAGGTTCAGGTGAGCAGTTCTTC.

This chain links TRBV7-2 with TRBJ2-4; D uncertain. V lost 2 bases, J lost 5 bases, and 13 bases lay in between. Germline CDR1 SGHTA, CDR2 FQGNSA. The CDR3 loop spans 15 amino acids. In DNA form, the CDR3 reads TGTGCCAGCAGCTTATCCCCTTCCCCCGAAAACATTCAGTACTTC. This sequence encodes CASSLSPSPENIQYF.

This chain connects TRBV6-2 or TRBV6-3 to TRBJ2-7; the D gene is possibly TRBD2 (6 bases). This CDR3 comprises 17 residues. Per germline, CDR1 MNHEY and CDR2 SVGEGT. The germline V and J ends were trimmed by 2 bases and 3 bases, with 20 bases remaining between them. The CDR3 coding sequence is TGTGCCAGCAGTTACGCGCCACTAGCAAAGGTCTACTACGAGCAGTACTTC. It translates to CASSYAPLAKVYYEQYF.